Listed below are T cell receptor beta chains from one sample, sequenced in a study of response to subunit inactivated influenza vaccine. TCRdb processed the RT-PCR reads anew with MiXCR; each CDR3 protein has one entry. The data hold more than 500,000 distinct CDR3 sequences, with approximately 10% observed a single time. These data were likewise used in another study, on T cells expressing NK-cell markers.

The sequences come from PBMCs from blood, collected on the day of vaccination. Source of these receptors: a man aged 45 to 65 who received an inactivated influenza vaccine. Each CDR3 is given with its conserved first and last residue. A D gene is named only where the DNA matches it firmly. Where a row states a size, it is once, few, many or the class of an expanded clone; other rows omit it.

D	V	size	J	CDR3	DNA
TRBD1	TRBV9	many	TRBJ1-4	CASSRQGSTNEKLFF	TGTGCCAGCAGCAGACAGGGGTCAACTAATGAAAAACTGTTTTTT
TRBD2	TRBV15	few	TRBJ2-1	CATSRDPGGPYNEQFF	TGTGCCACCAGCAGAGATCCGGGGGGTCCCTACAATGAGCAGTTCTTC
TRBD1	TRBV27	NA	TRBJ2-3	CASSFRQGVGTDTQYF	TGTGCCAGCAGTTTTCGACAGGGTGTAGGCACAGATACGCAGTATTTT
NA	TRBV15	NA	TRBJ1-1	CATSRDPTRGTEAFF	TGTGCCACCAGCAGAGATCCGACGAGGGGCACTGAAGCTTTCTTT
NA	TRBV7-8	NA	TRBJ1-1	CASSLEGGVTEAFF	TGTGCCAGCAGCTTAGAAGGTGGGGTCACTGAAGCTTTCTTT
TRBD1	TRBV12-3/TRBV12-4	NA	TRBJ2-1	CASRAGGRFPRYNEQFF	TGTGCCAGCAGAGCAGGGGGAAGGTTCCCGCGTTACAATGAGCAGTTCTTC
NA	TRBV12-3/TRBV12-4	few	TRBJ2-5	CASSLSGAPQETQYF	TGTGCCAGCAGTTTATCGGGAGCCCCTCAAGAGACCCAGTACTTC
TRBD1	TRBV5-1	few	TRBJ2-7	CASSSQGAQATYEQYF	TGCGCCAGCAGCTCGCAGGGGGCCCAAGCTACCTACGAGCAGTACTTC
NA	TRBV6-2/TRBV6-3	few	TRBJ2-3	CASSYWQGSDTQYF	TGTGCCAGCAGTTACTGGCAGGGCAGCGATACGCAGTATTTT
NA	TRBV20-1	NA	TRBJ2-5	CSASPSRRTDQETQYF	TGCAGTGCTTCGCCCTCACGACGGACGGACCAAGAGACCCAGTACTTC
TRBD1	TRBV5-1	many	TRBJ1-4	CASGLGDRSNEKLFF	TGCGCCAGCGGCCTTGGGGACAGGAGTAATGAAAAACTGTTTTTT